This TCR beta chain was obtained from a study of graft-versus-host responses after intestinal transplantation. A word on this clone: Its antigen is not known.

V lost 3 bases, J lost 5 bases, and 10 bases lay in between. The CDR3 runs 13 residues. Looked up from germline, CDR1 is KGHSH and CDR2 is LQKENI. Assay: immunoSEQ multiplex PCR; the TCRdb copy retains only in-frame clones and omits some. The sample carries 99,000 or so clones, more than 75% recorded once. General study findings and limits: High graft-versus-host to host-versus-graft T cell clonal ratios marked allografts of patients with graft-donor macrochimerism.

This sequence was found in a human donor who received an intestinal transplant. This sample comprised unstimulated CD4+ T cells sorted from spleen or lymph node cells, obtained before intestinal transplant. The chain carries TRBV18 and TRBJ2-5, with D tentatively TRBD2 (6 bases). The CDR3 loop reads CASSPRTKETQYF. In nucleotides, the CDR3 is TGTGCCAGCTCACCCCGGACTAAGGAGACCCAGTACTTC.